The TCR beta chain described here comes from a study of T cell changes during pregnancy in multiple sclerosis. The length of the CDR3 is 17 residues. Looked up from germline, CDR1 is LGHNA and CDR2 is YSLEER. The V segment lost 0 bases and the J segment 2 bases; nucleotides outside the gene matches: 3. TCRdb keeps only in-frame clones here, not all; method: immunoSEQ multiplex PCR. The data hold about 30,000 clones, with roughly 93% observed a single time. The sample was peripheral blood, taken in the second trimester of pregnancy. This sequence joins TRBV4-3 and TRBJ2-1; 11 bases align to TRBD2. This TCR came from a female donor in good health, enrolled as a control in a pregnancy study. The CDR3 protein is CASSQDLSGGAYNEQFF. The CDR3 region has the DNA TGCGCCAGCAGCCAAGATCTTAGCGGGGGGGCCTACAATGAGCAGTTCTTC.